This T cell receptor (beta chain) emerged from a study of PD-L1 blockade in urothelial cancer. Study-level information: The year 2014 saw patients start atezolizumab, 1,200 mg intravenously every 3 weeks. The study's findings and limits: Better progression-free and overall survival followed lower pretreatment blood clonality.

With respect to this clone: Its matching antigen is unknown.

The germline V and J ends were trimmed by 2 bases and 6 bases, with 10 bases remaining between them. The CDR3 totals 13 residues. CDR1 is MNHEY and CDR2 is SVGAGI in the germline V gene. The patients had locally advanced or metastatic urothelial carcinoma. Per patient, between 1 and 8 samples were collected at pretreatment and on-treatment time points. Some clones are missing from TCRdb's copy, which holds only in-frame ones; the method was immunoSEQ multiplex PCR. Counted here are fewer than 130,000 clones, approximately 85% occurring once; the ten biggest clones make up 2% to 3%. The sequenced sample was PBMCs, obtained around atezolizumab (anti-PD-L1) treatment. The sequence came from a man between 50 and 59 years old with urothelial cancer. This chain links TRBV6-5 with TRBJ1-1, with a tentative D call TRBD1 (5 bases). The CDR3 coding sequence is TGTGCCAGCAGTTACACCCTAGGGGCTGAAGCTTTCTTT. As protein: CASSYTLGAEAFF.